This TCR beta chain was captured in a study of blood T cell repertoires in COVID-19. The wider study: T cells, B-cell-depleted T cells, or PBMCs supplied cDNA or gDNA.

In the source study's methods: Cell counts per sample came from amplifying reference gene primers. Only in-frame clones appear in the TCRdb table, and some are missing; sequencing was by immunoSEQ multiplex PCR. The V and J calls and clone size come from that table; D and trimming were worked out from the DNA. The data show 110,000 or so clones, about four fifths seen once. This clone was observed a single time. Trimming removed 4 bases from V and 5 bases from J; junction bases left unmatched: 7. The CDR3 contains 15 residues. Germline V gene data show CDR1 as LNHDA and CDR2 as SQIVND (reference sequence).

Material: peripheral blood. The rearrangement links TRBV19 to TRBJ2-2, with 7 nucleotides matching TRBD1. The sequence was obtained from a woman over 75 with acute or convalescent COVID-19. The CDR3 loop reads CASSSALTGTGELFF. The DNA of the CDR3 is TGTGCCAGTAGTAGTGCTTTGACAGGGACCGGGGAGCTGTTTTTT.